This TCR beta chain emerged from a study of cytomegalovirus exposure and HLA in healthy donors. The primer mix had 60 Vbeta and 13 Jbeta primers. Clones were sequenced by immunoSEQ multiplex PCR, and TCRdb holds only the in-frame ones, with some missing. Found here are some 120,000 clones, about four fifths of them singletons; the top ten hold roughly an eighth. Study-wide findings and caveats: Sequencing probably produced one cluster of sequence variants that were highly shared.

Notes on this clone: The antigen is unknown.

Unmatched junction bases numbered 5, after V lost 3 bases and J lost 0 bases. This CDR3 has 16 amino acids. Germline CDR1 is MGHRA and CDR2 is YSYEKL. This sequence was found in a woman in her sixties in good health and CMV-seropositive. The material sequenced was PBMCs. The gene calls are TRBV4-1 and TRBJ1-5; 7 nucleotides match TRBD1. The CDR3 protein is CASSQATGSSNQPQHF. The CDR3 DNA sequence: TGCGCCAGCAGCCAGGCGACAGGGTCTAGCAATCAGCCCCAGCATTTT.